These 31 T cell receptor beta chains share one sample of origin, sequenced in a study of T-cell reconstitution after alpha-beta-depleted transplantation in children. This sample's TCRbeta library carried unique molecular identifier barcodes. TCRdb processed the PCR reads anew with MiXCR; each CDR3 protein has one entry. The repertoire holds about 610,000 distinct CDR3 sequences, with over 9.5% as singletons. The sequencing here drew on PBMCs from the stem cell graft donor, taken from the stem cell graft. These receptors were collected from a human donor who donated a stem cell graft to a child with acute myeloid leukemia.

This clonotype was counted between two and nine times. The V gene is TRBV5-1, the J gene TRBJ1-5; no reliable D call. The CDR3 spans 15 residues. Deletions cut 0 bases from V and 4 bases from J, with 11 bases between. Germline CDR1 and CDR2: SGHRS and YFSETQ. CDR3 amino acids: CASSLDLTNNQPQHF. DNA of the CDR3: TGCGCCAGCAGCTTGGACCTTACTAATAATCAGCCCCAGCATTTT.

This clonotype was observed at least ten times. V is TRBV9 and J is TRBJ2-2; the match to TRBD1 covers 10 bases. The CDR3 is 16 amino acids. Germline CDR1 SGDLS, CDR2 YYNGEE. The trim removed 4 bases at V and 3 bases at J, leaving 6 bases unmatched. This CDR3 reads CASSPTDRGDTGELFF. The CDR3 region has the DNA TGTGCCAGCAGCCCGACGGACAGGGGGGACACCGGGGAGCTGTTTTTT.

J is TRBJ2-2 and V is TRBV19, with 7 bases fitting TRBD2. CDR3 length: 14 residues. The J segment lost 7 bases and the V segment lost 5 bases, leaving 7 bases of the junction unmatched. CDR1 and CDR2 from the germline V gene are LNHDA and SQIVND (reference sequence). The CDR3 region has the DNA TGTGCCAGTAGTCCACTGACTAGCTTCGGGGAGCTGTTTTTT. Its protein product is CASSPLTSFGELFF.

This clonotype was counted many times. The V call is TRBV6-2 or TRBV6-3, the J call TRBJ1-2, with unresolved D. V dropped 2 bases and J dropped 4 bases, with 5 bases sitting between them. The CDR3 length is 12 residues. Looked up from germline, CDR1 is MNHEY and CDR2 is SVGEGT. The CDR3 sequence is CASSYGIYGYTF. CDR3 in DNA: TGTGCCAGCAGTTACGGGATCTATGGCTACACCTTC.

This clonotype came up many times. V and J are TRBV20-1 and TRBJ2-7; 7 nucleotides line up with TRBD1. Germline V gene data show CDR1 as DFQATT and CDR2 as SNEGSKA (reference sequence). Trimming at V came to 4 bases and at J to 3 bases, leaving 3 bases not matched to a gene. CDR3 length: 12 residues. The CDR3 bases are TGCAGTGCTACCGGGACAGACTACGAGCAGTACTTC. Translation: CSATGTDYEQYF.

J is TRBJ2-5 and V is TRBV20-1; D uncertain. The CDR3 is 13 residues long. Trimming cost V 1 base and J 5 bases, with 11 bases left between them. Looked up from germline, CDR1 is DFQATT and CDR2 is SNEGSKA (reference sequence). The CDR3 spells CSARGAGGETQYF. The CDR3 DNA is TGCAGTGCTAGAGGGGCAGGTGGGGAGACCCAGTACTTC.

This clonotype appeared a few times. The chain has TRBV2 and TRBJ2-2; D gene ambiguous. The CDR3 is 13 residues long. Trimming took off 9 bases at V and 0 bases at J, with 8 bases between the two ends. The germline V gene has CDR1 SNHLY and CDR2 FYNNEI. Written as DNA, the CDR3 is TGTGCCAGTCCGGAACCGAACACCGGGGAGCTGTTTTTT. Its translation: CASPEPNTGELFF. The full variable domain, completed using reference TRBV2 and TRBJ2-2, is EPEVTQTPSHQVTQMGQEVILRCVPISNHLYFYWYRQILGQKVEFLVSFYNNEISEKSEIFDDQFSVERPDGSNFTLKIRSTKLEDSAMYFCASPEPNTGELFFGEGSRLTVL.

This chain uses TRBV14 with TRBJ1-2; D call uncertain. V was cut by 1 base and J by 7 bases, with 7 bases left in between. This CDR3 has 12 residues. Germline lookup yields CDR1 SGHDN and CDR2 FVKESK. In DNA form, the CDR3 reads TGTGCCAGCAGCCAAGGGCGGGTTGGCTACACCTTC. Its protein product is CASSQGRVGYTF.

The chain recombines TRBV28 with TRBJ2-7; D gene unclear. Looked up from germline, CDR1 is MDHEN and CDR2 is SYDVKM. The V end was cut by 7 bases, the J end by 2 bases, with 9 bases between. This CDR3 is 12 amino acids long. DNA for the CDR3: TGTGCCAGCAACCCCAACACCTACGAGCAGTACTTC. Protein product: CASNPNTYEQYF.

The table lists this clonotype with many counts. The rearrangement links TRBV10-2 to TRBJ2-7; D might be TRBD1 (5 bases). V was pared by 7 bases and J by 3 bases, with 13 bases between. The germline CDR1 and CDR2 sequences are WSHSY and SAAADI. The CDR3 runs to 13 residues. The CDR3 DNA is TGCGCCAGCACATCGGACACGGGCTACGAGCAGTACTTC. Translation: CASTSDTGYEQYF.

This rearrangement joins TRBV20-1 to TRBJ2-1; D is possibly TRBD2 (6 bases). The CDR3 is made up of 14 amino acids. The germline gives CDR1 DFQATT, CDR2 SNEGSKA (reference sequence). V was cut by 2 bases and J by 0 bases, with 8 bases left in between. CDR3 residues: CSARSGPSYNEQFF. The DNA of the CDR3 is TGCAGTGCTAGAAGCGGGCCCTCCTACAATGAGCAGTTCTTC.

About this clonotype: Just one base apart from a much larger clone, this may be a read error. The chain carries TRBV6-2 or TRBV6-3 and TRBJ2-1, with 8 positions matching TRBD2. Germline V gene lookup returns CDR1 MNHEY and CDR2 SVGEGT. The CDR3 runs 14 residues. With 8 bases clipped from V and 9 bases from J, the junction kept 12 bases outside the gene matches. The CDR3 nucleotides read TGTGCCAGCCACCGAGCGGGAGTCGGCCGTGAGCAGTTCTTC. It yields the protein CASHRAGVGREQFF.

This clonotype was counted at least ten times. The rearrangement uses TRBV20-1 and TRBJ2-1; D is perhaps TRBD2 (6 bases). Trimming removed 6 bases from V and 3 bases from J, with 12 bases in between. Germline values: CDR1 DFQATT, CDR2 SNEGSKA (reference sequence). CDR3 length: 13 residues. The DNA of the CDR3 is TGCAGTGCGTTAGGCGGGGTCTACAATGAGCAGTTCTTC. This codes for CSALGGVYNEQFF.

This clonotype was seen repeatedly, ten times or more. The chain is built from TRBV28 and TRBJ2-4; possible D gene TRBD2, 6 bases. Germline V gene lookup returns CDR1 MDHEN and CDR2 SYDVKM. The CDR3 spans 16 residues. V lost 6 bases and J 2 bases, leaving 17 bases between the germline ends. DNA for the CDR3: TGTGCCAGCAGCCCATCGGCGGGAAAATCCAAAAACATTCAGTACTTC. This encodes CASSPSAGKSKNIQYF.

This clonotype has only a few counts. The gene calls are TRBV7-8 and TRBJ2-7; no clear D gene. CDR1 and CDR2 from the germline V gene are SGHVS and FQNEAQ. V was clipped by 5 bases and J by 1 base, with 12 bases between them. CDR3 size: 14 residues. The CDR3 sequence is CASSALQSSYEQYF. CDR3 sequence (DNA): TGTGCCAGCAGCGCCCTTCAGAGTTCCTACGAGCAGTACTTC.

This chain joins TRBV20-1 and TRBJ2-7; TRBD2 matches 11 bases. The CDR3 runs 15 residues. The germline CDR1 and CDR2 sequences are DFQATT and SNEGSKA (reference sequence). V trimming: 0 bases; J trimming: 6 bases; junction bases outside the gene matches: 7. CDR3 coding DNA: TGCAGTGCTAGAGATCCCGGGACTAGCGGTCTCGAGCAGTACTTC. This encodes CSARDPGTSGLEQYF.

The gene calls are TRBV27 and TRBJ2-5; 14 bases fit TRBD2. The V gene end was trimmed by 3 bases and the J gene end by 4 bases; junction bases not matched to a gene: 4. The CDR3 runs 16 residues. Germline CDR1 and CDR2: MNHEY and SMNVEV (reference sequence). The CDR3 here is CASSLGLAGERETQYF. The CDR3 coding sequence is TGTGCCAGCAGTTTGGGACTAGCGGGAGAACGAGAGACCCAGTACTTC.

CDR3 bases: TGCGCCAGCAGCCTGCTTGGGGCTGGGACATCTGCCTACAATGAGCAGTTCTTC. Translation gives CASSLLGAGTSAYNEQFF. The rearrangement links TRBV5-1 to TRBJ2-1; maybe TRBD1 (6 bases). Trimming cost V 4 bases and J 2 bases, with 22 bases left between them. The CDR3 spans 18 residues. Germline CDR1 SGHRS, CDR2 YFSETQ. Looking up the rest from reference TRBV5-1 and TRBJ2-1 gives the full variable domain: KAGVTQTPRYLIKTRGQQVTLSCSPISGHRSVSWYQQTPGQGLQFLFEYFSETQRNKGNFPGRFSGRQFSNSRSEMNVSTLELGDSALYLCASSLLGAGTSAYNEQFFGPGTRLTVL.

This clonotype was counted many times. This chain links TRBV5-1 with TRBJ2-5, with no clear D. The CDR3 is 11 residues long. Trimming stripped 6 bases from V and 4 bases from J, with 7 bases between. CDR1 is SGHRS and CDR2 is YFSETQ in the germline V gene. The CDR3 DNA reads as TGCGCCAGCAAAGACGTAGAGACCCAGTACTTC. Amino acids: CASKDVETQYF.

There are a few counts of this clonotype. The chain couples TRBV2 to TRBJ2-2, with D possibly matching TRBD2 (6 bases). CDR3 length: 15 amino acids. Germline V lookup: CDR1 SNHLY, CDR2 FYNNEI. Trimming took off 3 bases at V and 0 bases at J, with 8 bases between the two ends. CDR3 sequence (DNA): TGTGCCAGCAGTGATGGCGGGACGAACACCGGGGAGCTGTTTTTT. Its protein product is CASSDGGTNTGELFF.

This clonotype was seen more than once but under ten times. This chain uses TRBV28 with TRBJ2-1, with TRBD2 identical over 10 bases. There are 16 residues in the CDR3. Germline CDR1 MDHEN, CDR2 SYDVKM. The J segment lost 2 bases and the V segment lost 6 bases, leaving 7 bases of the junction unmatched. CDR3 loop: CASSPGLANPYNEQFF. The DNA of the CDR3 is TGTGCCAGCAGCCCGGGACTAGCGAACCCCTACAATGAGCAGTTCTTC.

In its sample, this clonotype was seen many times. J is TRBJ1-1 and V is TRBV3-1, with 8 bases that match TRBD1. The CDR3 loop spans 15 amino acids. V dropped 4 bases and J dropped 0; count of bases not matched to a gene: 4. Per the germline V gene, CDR1 is LGHDT and CDR2 is YNNKEL (reference sequence). For the CDR3, the DNA is TGTGCCAGCAGCCCCGGACAGGGACTGAACACTGAAGCTTTCTTT. This sequence encodes CASSPGQGLNTEAFF.

This clonotype was recorded many times. This rearrangement joins TRBV10-3 to TRBJ2-1, with 10 bases lining up with TRBD2. The CDR3 is made up of 17 amino acids. The J segment lost 0 bases and the V segment lost 4 bases, leaving 6 bases of the junction unmatched. Germline-derived CDR1 and CDR2 are ENHRY and SYGVKD. CDR3 protein: CAISGLAGLSSYNEQFF. DNA for the CDR3: TGTGCCATCAGTGGACTAGCGGGCCTGAGCTCCTACAATGAGCAGTTCTTC.

The chain recombines TRBV7-2 with TRBJ2-2, with D unclear. This CDR3 contains 12 residues. V was cut by 6 bases and J by 1 base, with 3 bases left in between. CDR1 SGHTA and CDR2 FQGNSA come from the germline V gene. Written as DNA, the CDR3 is TGTGCCAGCAGACAGAACACCGGGGAGCTGTTTTTT. As protein: CASRQNTGELFF. Filled out from reference TRBV7-2 and TRBJ2-2, the complete variable domain reads GAGVSQSPSNKVTEKGKDVELRCDPISGHTALYWYRQSLGQGLEFLIYFQGNSAPDKSGLPSDRFSAERTGGSVSTLTIQRTQQEDSAVYLCASRQNTGELFFGEGSRLTVL.

The chain has TRBV12-3 or TRBV12-4 and TRBJ1-4, with D perhaps TRBD1 (5 bases). Trimming removed 3 bases from V and 0 bases from J, with 14 bases in between. The CDR3 covers 17 residues. In DNA form, the CDR3 reads TGTGCCAGCAGTTTTCCCTCGGGGGGGGCAACTAATGAAAAACTGTTTTTT. Translating it yields CASSFPSGGATNEKLFF.

This clonotype was picked up a small number of times. The gene calls are TRBV27 and TRBJ2-3; the D call may be TRBD1 or TRBD2 (5 bases each). V lost 4 bases, J lost 4 bases, and 15 bases lay in between. CDR1 is MNHEY, CDR2 SMNVEV, per germline (reference sequence). The CDR3 extends over 15 amino acids. CDR3 sequence: CASSSPGRTPDTQYF. For the CDR3, the DNA is TGTGCCAGCAGTTCCCCGGGACGAACTCCAGATACGCAGTATTTT.

This clonotype has just a few counts. This chain connects TRBV7-9 to TRBJ2-1, with D possibly being TRBD2 (5 bases). The CDR3 runs 16 residues. Looked up from germline, CDR1 is SEHNR and CDR2 is FQNEAQ (reference sequence). Trimming took off 0 bases at V and 4 bases at J, with 13 bases between the two ends. The CDR3 loop is CASSLAERKPYNEQFF. CDR3 in DNA: TGTGCCAGCAGCTTAGCCGAGCGGAAACCATACAATGAGCAGTTCTTC.

This clonotype was seen a handful of times. The chain joins TRBV9 to TRBJ2-3, with TRBD2 matching over 7 bases. Germline trimming cut 0 bases from V and 2 bases from J; bases unmatched to any gene: 12. Per the germline V gene, CDR1 is SGDLS and CDR2 is YYNGEE. The CDR3 length is 18 residues. The CDR3 DNA follows: TGTGCCAGCAGCGTAGGGTCATTGATTAGCGGGTTCACAGATACGCAGTATTTT. Translation: CASSVGSLISGFTDTQYF.

V gene TRBV5-5 combines with J gene TRBJ2-3; TRBD2 might be the D (6 bases). The CDR3 length is 15 residues. V shed 8 bases and J shed 0 bases, with 16 bases lying between them. Germline lookup yields CDR1 SGHKS and CDR2 YYEKEE (reference sequence). CDR3 loop: CASFSGLLSTDTQYF. The CDR3 DNA is TGTGCCAGTTTTAGCGGATTGCTTAGCACAGATACGCAGTATTTT.

CDR3 protein: CASSQSTDEQFF. The CDR3 region has the DNA TGTGCCAGCAGCCAATCCACGGATGAGCAGTTCTTC. The V gene is TRBV3-1, the J gene TRBJ2-1; no definite D call. The CDR3 extends over 12 amino acids. The germline gives CDR1 LGHDT, CDR2 YNNKEL (reference sequence). Trimming left V 2 bases short and J 8 bases short, with 7 bases between.

This clonotype was detected a few times. The chain has TRBV28 and TRBJ1-2, with D possibly being TRBD1 (6 bases). V was pared by 2 bases and J by 8 bases, with 12 bases between. The germline gives CDR1 MDHEN, CDR2 SYDVKM. The CDR3 sequence is 13 residues long. The CDR3 nucleotides read TGTGCCAGCAGTTTAGGTTGGGGGCAGGGCTACACCTTC. Translation gives CASSLGWGQGYTF.